A selection of T cell receptor beta chains follows, all from one sample in a study of response to subunit inactivated influenza vaccine. TCRdb passed the RT-PCR reads through MiXCR, listing each CDR3 protein once. The table shows about 540,000 distinct CDR3 sequences, with under 30% occurring only once. These data are also associated with another study on T cells expressing NK-cell markers.

This specimen consisted of CD4+ T cells sorted from PBMCs, obtained roughly 12 days after vaccination. Source of these receptors: a man aged 50 or older who received an inactivated influenza vaccine. CDR3s include the opening cysteine and the closing phenylalanine or tryptophan. Fields, in order: D gene, CDR3 length, clone size, J gene, V gene, CDR3 DNA, CDR3 protein. D genes are given only for firm matches. A row's size may be missing; if present it is once, few, many or a size class.

>-|16|few|TRBJ2-7|TRBV12-3/TRBV12-4
TGTGCCAGCAGTTTTTCGGGGGGCAGGGGATCCTACGAGCAGTACTTC
CASSFSGGRGSYEQYF
>-|15|few|TRBJ1-1|TRBV6-2/TRBV6-3
TGTGCCAGCAGTTACTTTCGCGGCTTGAACACTGAAGCTTTCTTT
CASSYFRGLNTEAFF
>-|13|-|TRBJ1-1|TRBV12-3/TRBV12-4
TGTGCCAGCAGCCTCCTGATCAACACTGAAGCTTTCTTT
CASSLLINTEAFF
>TRBD2|15|-|TRBJ2-5|TRBV20-1
TGCAGTGCTAGAATATTAGCGGGGAGCCAAGAGACCCAGTACTTC
CSARILAGSQETQYF
>-|15|-|TRBJ1-6|TRBV5-5
TGTGCCAGCAGCTTGGGTACTGGATTTAATTCACCCCTCCACTTT
CASSLGTGFNSPLHF
>-|14|-|TRBJ1-1|TRBV4-1
TGCGCCAGCAGCCAAGTTTGGACCTCAACTGAAGCTTTCTTT
CASSQVWTSTEAFF
>TRBD1|13|-|TRBJ2-7|TRBV2
TGTGCCACCCACCGGGACAGATCCTACGAGCAGTACTTC
CATHRDRSYEQYF
>TRBD1|13|few|TRBJ1-2|TRBV20-1
TGCAGTTCGATCCGGGACAGGAACTATGGCTACACCTTC
CSSIRDRNYGYTF
>TRBD2|13|few|TRBJ2-7|TRBV2
TGTGCCAGCAGTGGTGTAGCGGGAGGCGAGCAGTACTTC
CASSGVAGGEQYF
>TRBD2|16|-|TRBJ2-1|TRBV28
TGTGCCAGCAGTCCACGGACTAGCGCGAACTACAATGAGCAGTTCTTC
CASSPRTSANYNEQFF
>-|12|-|TRBJ2-5|TRBV29-1
TGCAGCGTTGTTAGGGTCCGGGAGACCCAGTACTTC
CSVVRVRETQYF
>TRBD1|17|-|TRBJ2-2|TRBV9
TGTGCCAGCAGCGTAGAATACAGGGGAAAAGGCACCGGGGAGCTGTTTTTT
CASSVEYRGKGTGELFF
>-|15|few|TRBJ2-5|TRBV7-2
TGTGCCAGCAGAATCGGACCGTTTCCCACAGAGACCCAGTACTTC
CASRIGPFPTETQYF